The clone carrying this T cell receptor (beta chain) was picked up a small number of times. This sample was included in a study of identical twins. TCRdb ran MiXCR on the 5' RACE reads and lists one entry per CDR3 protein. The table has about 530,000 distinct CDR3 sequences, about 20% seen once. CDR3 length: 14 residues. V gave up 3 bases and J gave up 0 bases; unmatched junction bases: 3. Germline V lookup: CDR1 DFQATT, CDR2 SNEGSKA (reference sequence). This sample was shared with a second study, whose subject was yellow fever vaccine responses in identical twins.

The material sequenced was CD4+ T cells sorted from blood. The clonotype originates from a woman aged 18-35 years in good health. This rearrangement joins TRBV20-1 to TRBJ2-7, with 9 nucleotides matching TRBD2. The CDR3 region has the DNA TGCAGTGCTAGGGTAGCGGGAGACTCCTACGAGCAGTACGTC. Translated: CSARVAGDSYEQYV.